These T cell receptor beta chains were read from a single sample in a study of T cell repertoires in cytomegalovirus infection. TCRdb called the reads again in MiXCR, with one record for every CDR3 protein. The table has around 450,000 distinct CDR3 sequences, about 11% seen once; the top ten hold approximately 10%. The sequencing sample was made of PBMCs. The origin of the receptors is a human donor in good health (CMV status not recorded). Some clones in this sample may be carry-over from other donors' samples. Both conserved end residues are part of each CDR3. A D gene is named only where the DNA matches it firmly. Clone size, where shown, is once, few, many, or a class for clones that have expanded.

V	D	J	size	DNA	CDR3
TRBV7-2	-	TRBJ1-1	many	TGTGCCAGCAGCTTAACGAGGGGACCTGAAGCTTTCTTT	CASSLTRGPEAFF
TRBV12-3/TRBV12-4	TRBD1	TRBJ2-2	many	TGTGCCAGCAATAGGGGGCGGAACACCGGGGAGCTGTTTTTT	CASNRGRNTGELFF
TRBV6-5	-	TRBJ1-2	many	TGTGCCAGCAGTTACTCGAATGTTTACGCCCGGCACGGAAGGGGGTATGGCTACACCTTC	CASSYSNVYARHGRGYGYTF
TRBV14	-	TRBJ1-1	many	TGTGCCAGCAGCCCACGACGGGGGCCGGGCACTGAAGCTTTCTTT	CASSPRRGPGTEAFF
TRBV29-1	-	TRBJ1-3	-	TGCAGCGTCGTCCAGGGGTGGGGAAACACCATATATTTT	CSVVQGWGNTIYF
TRBV12-5	-	TRBJ2-1	many	TGTGCTAGTGGTTTCCCCCCTGGGGATGAGCAGTTCTTC	CASGFPPGDEQFF
TRBV3-1	-	TRBJ1-3	-	TGTGCCAGCAGCCAAGAGCGGCAAGCTGGAAACACCATATATTTT	CASSQERQAGNTIYF
TRBV7-9	-	TRBJ1-1	-	TGTGCCAGCCATACCGGGAGGAACACTGAAGCTTTCTTT	CASHTGRNTEAFF
TRBV29-1	-	TRBJ1-1	-	TGCAGCGTTGAAGATTACCCCGTTGCCAGTTTGAACACTGAAGCTTTCTTT	CSVEDYPVASLNTEAFF
TRBV20-1	-	TRBJ1-1	few	TGCAGTGCTGCCGAGGGGTGGAACACTGAAGCTTTCTTT	CSAAEGWNTEAFF
TRBV27	-	TRBJ1-1	many	TGTGCCAGCAGGCGCCAAATCGGGACCGCCAAGGAGAATGAAGCTTTCTTT	CASRRQIGTAKENEAFF
TRBV15	TRBD2	TRBJ2-5	-	TGTGCCACCAGAGACGGGGGGAGAAAGACCCAGTACTTC	CATRDGGRKTQYF
TRBV27	TRBD2	TRBJ2-2	few	TGTGCCACCGGGACTAGCGTATACACCGGGGAGCTGTTTTTT	CATGTSVYTGELFF
TRBV5-4	TRBD1	TRBJ2-1	many	TGTGCCAGCAGCCGGGACAGGGGGCAAGGTGAGCAGTTCTTC	CASSRDRGQGEQFF
TRBV7-3	TRBD1	TRBJ2-3	many	TGTGCCAGCAGCTGGCAGGGGGGCACAGATACGCAGTATTTT	CASSWQGGTDTQYF
TRBV6-6	-	TRBJ1-4	many	TGTGCCAGCAGTTACGGGGGGTTTAATGAAAAACTGTTTTTT	CASSYGGFNEKLFF
TRBV7-3	-	TRBJ2-3	many	TGTGCCAGCAGCTTAATTGGCGGGAAGGATACGCAGTATTTT	CASSLIGGKDTQYF
TRBV20-1	-	TRBJ2-2	many	TGCAGTGCTAGTCGGATGGAAGGGGCGAACACCGGGGAGCTGTTTTTT	CSASRMEGANTGELFF
TRBV5-4	TRBD1	TRBJ2-1	many	TGTGCCAGCAGCCCCGGGACAGGGTTTAAGAATGAGCAGTTCTTC	CASSPGTGFKNEQFF
TRBV28	TRBD1	TRBJ2-3	-	TGTGCCAACTCGCAGGGACAGGGGGCCCGAATGGCGCAGTATTTT	CANSQGQGARMAQYF
TRBV12-5	TRBD1	TRBJ2-3	many	TGTGCTAGTGGTTTGGTACGAGGGGGCGCAGGCACAGATACGCAGTATTTT	CASGLVRGGAGTDTQYF
TRBV7-6	-	TRBJ2-1	many	TGTGCCAGCAGCTCAATTTTGACCTACAATGAGCAGTTCTTC	CASSSILTYNEQFF
TRBV18	-	TRBJ1-5	many	TGTGCCAGCTCACCACAGCAGGGAGCGGGTCAGCCCCAGCATTTT	CASSPQQGAGQPQHF
TRBV7-9	-	TRBJ1-2	many	TGTGCCAGCAGCTTTATTGGGGGACAAAGCTACACCTTC	CASSFIGGQSYTF
TRBV5-1	-	TRBJ2-2	many	TGCGCCAGCAGCCCCGCTAGCGCCGGGGAGCTGTTTTTT	CASSPASAGELFF
TRBV7-9	TRBD2	TRBJ2-7	-	TGTGCCAGCACCGGGGTCGCTAGCGGGAACGAGCAGTACTTC	CASTGVASGNEQYF
TRBV5-6	-	TRBJ2-1	few	TGTGCCAGCAGCCAGGTGGGTTCGCCAGGCCAAGGATTCTACAATGAGCAGTTCTTC	CASSQVGSPGQGFYNEQFF
TRBV27	-	TRBJ2-7	-	TGTGCCAGCGGGGAGTTCCACTACGAGCGGTACTTC	CASGEFHYERYF
TRBV7-9	-	TRBJ1-3	-	TGTGCCAGCAGCTTGGATTCGAGGGGAAACACCATATATTTT	CASSLDSRGNTIYF
TRBV7-8	-	TRBJ2-7	many	TGTGCCAGCAGGGACCGGGACCGAGACTACGAGCAGTACTTC	CASRDRDRDYEQYF
TRBV25-1	-	TRBJ1-1	-	TGTGCCAGCACCCGGGGAAGGGGGAACACTGAAGCTTTCTTT	CASTRGRGNTEAFF
TRBV2	-	TRBJ1-5	few	TGTGCCAGCAGTGCACAAGTCAGCGGCAATCAGCCCCAGCATTTT	CASSAQVSGNQPQHF
TRBV10-3	-	TRBJ2-5	few	TGTGCCATCAGTCAGCCAGGGAAGAACCAAGAGACCCAGTACTTC	CAISQPGKNQETQYF
TRBV25-1	-	TRBJ1-4	many	TGTGCCAGCAGTGATGCCGTTATGTACCCAACTAATGAAAAACTGTTTTTT	CASSDAVMYPTNEKLFF
TRBV11-2	-	TRBJ1-3	many	TGTGCCAGCAGCCAGACAAGACCTCAGCACGGAAACACCATATATTTT	CASSQTRPQHGNTIYF
TRBV3-1	-	TRBJ2-7	few	TGTGCCAGCAGCTCCGGCTGGGCCGAGCAGTACTTC	CASSSGWAEQYF
TRBV5-4	-	TRBJ2-2	many	TGTGCCAGCAGCCCCCAGGGAGGGGGGGCGAACACCGGGGAGCTGTTTTTT	CASSPQGGGANTGELFF
TRBV6-1	TRBD2	TRBJ2-3	many	TGTGCCAGCACCCCGGGAGGGAGAACAGATACGCAGTATTTT	CASTPGGRTDTQYF
TRBV12-5	-	TRBJ2-5	many	TGTGCTAGTGGTCAAGAAGAGACCCAGTACTTC	CASGQEETQYF
TRBV24-1	-	TRBJ1-5	-	TGTGCCACCAGTGATTTTACGAAGGGTCAGCCCCAGCATTTT	CATSDFTKGQPQHF